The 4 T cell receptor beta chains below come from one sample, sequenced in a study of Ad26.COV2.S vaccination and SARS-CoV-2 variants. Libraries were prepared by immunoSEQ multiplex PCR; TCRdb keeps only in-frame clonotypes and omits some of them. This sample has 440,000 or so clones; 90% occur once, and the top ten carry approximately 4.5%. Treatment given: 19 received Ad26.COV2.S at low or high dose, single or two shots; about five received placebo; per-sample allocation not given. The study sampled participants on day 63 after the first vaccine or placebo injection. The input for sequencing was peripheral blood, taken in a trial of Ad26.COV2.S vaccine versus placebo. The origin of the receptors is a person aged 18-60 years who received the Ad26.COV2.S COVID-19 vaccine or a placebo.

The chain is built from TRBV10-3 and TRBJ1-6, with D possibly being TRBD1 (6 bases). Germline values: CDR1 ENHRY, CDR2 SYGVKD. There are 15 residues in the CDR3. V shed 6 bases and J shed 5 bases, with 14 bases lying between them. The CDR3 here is CAISDMGTNNSPLHF. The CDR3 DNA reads TGTGCCATCAGCGATATGGGGACAAATAATTCACCCCTCCACTTT.

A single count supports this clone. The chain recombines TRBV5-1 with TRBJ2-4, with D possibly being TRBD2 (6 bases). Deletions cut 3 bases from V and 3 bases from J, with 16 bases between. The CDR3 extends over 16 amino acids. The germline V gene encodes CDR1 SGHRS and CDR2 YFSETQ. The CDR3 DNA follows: TGCGCCAGCAGCTCCGACCCGGGGGTAGGCAAAAACATTCAGTACTTC. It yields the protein CASSSDPGVGKNIQYF.

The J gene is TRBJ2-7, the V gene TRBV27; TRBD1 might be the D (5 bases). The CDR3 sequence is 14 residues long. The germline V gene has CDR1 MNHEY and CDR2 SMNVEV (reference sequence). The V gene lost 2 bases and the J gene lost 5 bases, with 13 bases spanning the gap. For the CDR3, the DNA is TGTGCCAGCAGTTTAAGGCAGGGTGTGAACGAGCAGTACTTC. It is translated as CASSLRQGVNEQYF.

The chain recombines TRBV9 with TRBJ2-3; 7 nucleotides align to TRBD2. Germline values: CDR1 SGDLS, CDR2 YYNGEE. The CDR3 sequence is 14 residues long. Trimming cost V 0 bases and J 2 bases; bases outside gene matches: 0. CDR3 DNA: TGTGCCAGCAGCGTAGGGGACTACACAGATACGCAGTATTTT. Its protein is CASSVGDYTDTQYF.